Following are 19 T cell receptor beta chains from one sample sequenced in a study of cytomegalovirus exposure and HLA in healthy donors. The PCR made use of 60 Vbeta and 13 Jbeta primers. Generated by immunoSEQ multiplex PCR, the TCRdb table keeps only in-frame clones and is missing some. The sample shows roughly 75,000 clones, around 83% of them seen only once. Sequenced input: PBMCs. These receptors originate from a man aged 70-80 years in good health and CMV-seropositive.

The chain joins TRBV6-5 to TRBJ2-7; TRBD1 is a possible D gene (5 bases). Germline CDR1 and CDR2: MNHEY and SVGAGI. V was clipped by 6 bases and J by 3 bases, with 18 bases between them. This CDR3 has 15 residues. Here the CDR3 reads CASSSQGIQNYEQYF. The DNA for the CDR3 is TGTGCCAGCAGCAGCCAGGGTATTCAGAACTACGAGCAGTACTTC.

This chain links TRBV29-1 with TRBJ1-1; 10 bases map to TRBD1. The germline V gene has CDR1 SQVTM and CDR2 ANQGSEA. This CDR3 has 12 residues. Germline trimming cut 6 bases from V and 6 bases from J; bases unmatched to any gene: 4. This CDR3 reads CSVTTGGPEAFF. The CDR3 DNA sequence: TGCAGCGTGACGACAGGGGGCCCTGAAGCTTTCTTT.

This clone was counted between two and nine times. This sequence joins TRBV10-3 and TRBJ1-2; TRBD1 agrees at 7 bases. The V gene's germline CDR1 is ENHRY and CDR2 SYGVKD. V trimming: 6 bases; J trimming: 3 bases; junction bases outside the gene matches: 7. The CDR3 extends over 14 amino acids. The CDR3 DNA reads as TGTGCCATCAGGACGGACAGGCTTGACTATGGCTACACCTTC. It is translated as CAIRTDRLDYGYTF.

This chain connects TRBV7-3 to TRBJ2-5, with D tentatively TRBD2 (7 bases). The V end was cut by 5 bases, the J end by 5 bases, with 18 bases between. Germline V CDR1 and CDR2: SGHTA, FQGTGA. This CDR3 has 15 amino acids. The CDR3 here is CASSVRGAGGETQYF. In nucleotides, the CDR3 is TGTGCCAGCAGCGTACGGGGGGCGGGCGGGGAGACCCAGTACTTC. Combining the CDR3 with reference TRBV7-3 and TRBJ2-5 gives the whole variable domain GAGVSQTPSNKVTEKGKYVELRCDPISGHTALYWYRQSLGQGPEFLIYFQGTGAADDSGLPNDRFFAVRPEGSVSTLKIQRTERGDSAVYLCASSVRGAGGETQYFGPGTRLLVL.

V and J are TRBV4-3 and TRBJ1-1; D not resolved. CDR1 and CDR2 (germline): LGHNA, YSLEER. CDR3 length: 14 residues. The ends were cut back, 1 base at V and 8 bases at J, with 14 bases in the middle. The DNA for the CDR3 is TGCGCCAGCAGCCAAGGCATCGGCACAGCCGAAGCTTTCTTT. Encoded protein: CASSQGIGTAEAFF.

The V call is TRBV7-9, the J call TRBJ2-1; 10 positions match TRBD1. The CDR3 covers 14 residues. Trimming cost V 5 bases and J 7 bases; bases outside gene matches: 5. Looked up from germline, CDR1 is SEHNR and CDR2 is FQNEAQ (reference sequence). CDR3 in DNA: TGTGCCAGCAGCGGATGGGACAGGGGTAATGAGCAGTTCTTC. Protein sequence: CASSGWDRGNEQFF.

This clone was detected only once. This chain joins TRBV5-8 and TRBJ2-7, with 7 bases identical to TRBD1. CDR3 length equals 15 residues. The V gene end was trimmed by 3 bases and the J gene end by 1 base; junction bases not matched to a gene: 7. Germline CDR1 is SGHTS and CDR2 is YDEGEE. CDR3 bases: TGTGCCAGCAGCTGGACCGGGACAGCTTCCTACGAGCAGTACTTC. It yields the protein CASSWTGTASYEQYF.

This chain links TRBV4-1 with TRBJ2-5; 12 nucleotides align to TRBD1. The J segment lost 5 bases and the V segment lost 3 bases, leaving 10 bases of the junction unmatched. CDR1 is MGHRA and CDR2 is YSYEKL in the germline V gene. CDR3 length: 17 residues. The CDR3 region is CASSHSGTGGAEETQYF. CDR3 in DNA: TGCGCCAGCAGCCACTCAGGGACAGGGGGCGCGGAGGAGACCCAGTACTTC.

This chain's CDR3 is CASSLLSYEQYF. CDR3 coding DNA: TGTGCCAGCAGTTTATTGAGTTACGAGCAGTACTTC. This chain joins TRBV28 and TRBJ2-7; D remains unclear. The V and J ends lost 1 base and 4 bases respectively, with 5 bases between them. Germline lookup yields CDR1 MDHEN and CDR2 SYDVKM. The CDR3 is 12 residues long. Based on the CDR3 plus reference TRBV28 and TRBJ2-7, the full variable domain is DVKVTQSSRYLVKRTGEKVFLECVQDMDHENMFWYRQDPGLGLRLIYFSYDVKMKEKGDIPEGYSVSREKKERFSLILESASTNQTSMYLCASSLLSYEQYFGPGTRLTVT.

This clone has only a few counts. The chain carries TRBV10-2 and TRBJ1-1; D perhaps matches TRBD1 (5 bases). The CDR3 has 13 residues. The ends were cut back, 6 bases at V and 5 bases at J, with 13 bases in the middle. CDR1 and CDR2 from the germline V gene are WSHSY and SAAADI. Here the CDR3 DNA reads TGCGCCAGCAGCTCTCAGGGAGGTACTGAAGCTTTCTTT. It codes for CASSSQGGTEAFF.

V usage is TRBV30 and J usage is TRBJ2-2, with TRBD2 matching 7 bases. CDR3 length: 16 residues. The V gene end was trimmed by 1 base and the J gene end by 6 bases; junction bases not matched to a gene: 11. Germline loops: CDR1 GTSNPN, CDR2 SVGIG (reference sequence). The CDR3 sequence is CAWSALGGSPPGELFF. Written as DNA, the CDR3 is TGTGCCTGGAGTGCTCTGGGCGGGAGCCCTCCCGGGGAGCTGTTTTTT.

In this sample, this clone turned up a few times. V and J are TRBV6-4 and TRBJ2-3; 10 bases align to TRBD2. The CDR3 sequence is 15 residues long. CDR1 MRHNA and CDR2 SNTAGT come from the germline V gene. Trimming cost V 6 bases and J 4 bases; bases outside gene matches: 7. The chain's CDR3 is CASSRQLAGSDTQYF. CDR3 nucleotide sequence: TGTGCCAGCAGCCGACAACTAGCGGGGTCAGATACGCAGTATTTT.

CDR3 sequence (DNA): TGTGCCAGCAGCGTAATGGCAGGGTCAGATACGCAGTATTTT. It codes for CASSVMAGSDTQYF. This chain links TRBV9 with TRBJ2-3; perhaps TRBD1 as D (5 bases). V shed 1 base and J shed 4 bases, with 10 bases lying between them. Germline V gene sequence: CDR1 SGDLS, CDR2 YYNGEE. This CDR3 is built from 14 residues. The whole variable domain, remainder taken from reference TRBV9 and TRBJ2-3, is DSGVTQTPKHLITATGQRVTLRCSPRSGDLSVYWYQQSLDQGLQFLIQYYNGEERAKGNILERFSAQQFPDLHSELNLSSLELGDSALYFCASSVMAGSDTQYFGPGTRLTVL.

The chain is built from TRBV7-9 and TRBJ2-3; 9 positions agree with TRBD2. Germline CDR1 and CDR2: SEHNR and FQNEAQ (reference sequence). There are 16 residues in the CDR3. V shed 5 bases and J 2 bases; nucleotides not matched to a gene: 8. CDR3 in amino acids: CASSRGLAGNTDTQYF. The DNA of the CDR3 is TGTGCCAGCAGCCGGGGTCTAGCGGGAAACACAGATACGCAGTATTTT.

Concerning this clone: The junction departs from the called germline gene at one end, perhaps through a read error. The J gene is TRBJ1-1, the V gene TRBV4-1; no clear D gene. CDR1 is MGHRA, CDR2 YSYEKL, per germline. The CDR3 totals 14 residues. CDR3 amino acids: CASSQGQMKTEAFF. Written as DNA, the CDR3 is TGCGCCAGCAGCCAAGGTCAGATGAAAACTGAAGCTTTCTTT.

The chain joins TRBV30 to TRBJ2-3; TRBD1 is a possible D gene (5 bases). V was cut by 3 bases and J by 1 base, with 8 bases left in between. CDR3 length: 13 amino acids. Looked up from germline, CDR1 is GTSNPN and CDR2 is SVGIG (reference sequence). For the CDR3, the DNA is TGTGCCTGGAGGCTACAGGGCACAGATACGCAGTATTTT. This translates into CAWRLQGTDTQYF.

The chain recombines TRBV28 with TRBJ2-7; no clear D gene. From germline, CDR1 is MDHEN and CDR2 SYDVKM. The CDR3 covers 14 residues. V gave up 3 bases and J gave up 3 bases, with 12 bases separating them. The CDR3 region is CASSFGSLDYEQYF. The CDR3 region has the DNA TGTGCCAGCAGTTTCGGGTCCCTAGACTACGAGCAGTACTTC.

The chain recombines TRBV5-6 with TRBJ1-6, with TRBD1 matching 10 bases. CDR1 SGHDT and CDR2 YYEEEE come from the germline V gene. Trimming took 4 bases from V and 7 from J; bases not matched to a gene: 5. The CDR3 is 15 residues long. The CDR3: CASSRRTGGNSPLHF. The CDR3 nucleotides are TGTGCCAGCAGCCGAAGGACAGGGGGGAATTCACCCCTCCACTTT.

This rearrangement joins TRBV9 to TRBJ2-2, with 7 bases that match TRBD1. There are 15 residues in the CDR3. Germline trimming cut 2 bases from V and 8 bases from J; bases unmatched to any gene: 9. Per the germline V gene, CDR1 is SGDLS and CDR2 is YYNGEE. The CDR3 is CASSVRGQDFGELFF. CDR3 nucleotides: TGTGCCAGCAGCGTTCGAGGACAGGATTTTGGGGAGCTGTTTTTT.